The 14 T cell receptor beta chains presented below share a single source sample, sequenced in a study of T-cell reconstitution after alpha-beta-depleted transplantation in children. Researchers prepared the TCRbeta library using unique molecular identifiers, the study reports. Using its own MiXCR run on the PCR reads, TCRdb lists one record per CDR3 protein. The sample yields 900,000 or so distinct CDR3 sequences, less than 20% seen once. Sequencing was performed on PBMCs, mostly from graft donor cells, taken 360 days after TCRalphabeta/CD19-depleted stem cell transplant. The receptors come from a male patient under 18 who had a stem cell transplant for acute lymphoblastic leukemia, so the T cells may come from the graft donor.

The chain carries TRBV29-1 and TRBJ2-7; 11 bases are a match to TRBD2. Losses at the gene ends were 6 bases for V and 4 bases for J; bases not matched to a gene: 11. Germline lookup yields CDR1 SQVTM and CDR2 ANQGSEA. The CDR3 is 15 residues long. The CDR3 DNA reads as TGCAGCGTGGTCCCAGTAGCGGGAGGGCGGTACGAGCAGTACTTC. Amino acid sequence: CSVVPVAGGRYEQYF.

This clonotype was seen repeatedly, ten times or more. J is TRBJ2-6 and V is TRBV10-3; D remains ambiguous. The CDR3 spans 17 residues. The V gene lost 3 bases and the J gene lost 4 bases, with 16 bases spanning the gap. Looked up from germline, CDR1 is ENHRY and CDR2 is SYGVKD. The DNA for the CDR3 is TGTGCCATCAGTGAATCGACCGCACCTCTGGGGGCCAACGTCCTGACTTTC. This translates into CAISESTAPLGANVLTF.

This chain uses TRBV21-1 with TRBJ2-1; the D call in the table, TRBD1, was not verified against the DNA. TRBV21-1 represents a pseudogene. This CDR3 has 12 amino acids. CDR3 sequence (DNA): TGTGCCAGCAGCAAAGTTGGGACTGAGCAGTTCTTC. Protein sequence: CASSKVGTEQFF.

This chain connects TRBV5-6 to TRBJ2-1, with a weak D call TRBD1 (5 bases). The CDR3 contains 19 residues. Trimming left V 4 bases short and J 0 bases short, with 23 bases between. The germline CDR1 and CDR2 sequences are SGHDT and YYEEEE. DNA of the CDR3: TGTGCCAGCAGCCCTGGGGCAGGTACCTCATTCAGCTCCTACAATGAGCAGTTCTTC. It yields the protein CASSPGAGTSFSSYNEQFF.

This chain links TRBV7-9 with TRBJ2-1; 8 positions match TRBD2. The V gene end was trimmed by 1 base and the J gene end by 8 bases; junction bases not matched to a gene: 7. Germline loops: CDR1 SEHNR, CDR2 FQNEAQ (reference sequence). The CDR3 loop spans 15 amino acids. The CDR3 here is CASSLGFSGSYEQFF. CDR3 nucleotide sequence: TGTGCCAGCAGCTTAGGCTTCAGCGGGAGCTATGAGCAGTTCTTC.

This clonotype was observed a handful of times. This sequence joins TRBV25-1 and TRBJ1-4; D call uncertain. Germline CDR1 MGHDK, CDR2 SYGVNS. V lost 6 bases and J 4 bases, leaving 6 bases between the germline ends. This CDR3 is built from 12 residues. This CDR3 is CASREDNEKLFF. CDR3 DNA sequence: TGTGCCAGCAGGGAAGATAATGAAAAACTGTTTTTT.

V usage is TRBV5-1 and J usage is TRBJ2-5; D perhaps matches TRBD1 (5 bases). V lost 0 bases and J 1 base, leaving 10 bases between the germline ends. In germline, CDR1 is SGHRS, CDR2 YFSETQ. The CDR3 contains 15 residues. The CDR3 coding sequence is TGCGCCAGCAGCTTGGTGCCAGGGTCCCAAGAGACCCAGTACTTC. Its translation is CASSLVPGSQETQYF.

For the CDR3, the DNA is TGTGCCAGCAGCTTAGCAGGGGTCAACTATGGCTACACCTTC. Translation gives CASSLAGVNYGYTF. This chain connects TRBV7-9 to TRBJ1-2, with a possible D match to TRBD1 (5 bases). The CDR3 is made up of 14 amino acids. Germline CDR1 SEHNR, CDR2 FQNEAQ (reference sequence). V lost 0 bases and J lost 2, with 7 bases in between.

The V gene is TRBV5-1, the J gene TRBJ2-5; 9 positions match TRBD1. The CDR3 has 15 amino acids. Unmatched junction bases numbered 9, after V lost 4 bases and J lost 5 bases. Germline loops: CDR1 SGHRS, CDR2 YFSETQ. The CDR3 region is CASSLQGQGPETQYF. The CDR3 coding sequence is TGCGCCAGCAGCCTACAGGGACAGGGTCCCGAGACCCAGTACTTC.

This rearrangement joins TRBV6-5 to TRBJ2-7; perhaps TRBD2 as D (6 bases). The CDR3 is made up of 15 amino acids. Trimming left V 2 bases short and J 2 bases short, with 13 bases between. From germline, CDR1 is MNHEY and CDR2 SVGAGI. The CDR3 region is CASSYQACGAYEQYF. CDR3 DNA sequence: TGTGCCAGCAGTTACCAAGCTTGCGGGGCCTACGAGCAGTACTTC.

The gene calls are TRBV11-2 and TRBJ1-1; no clear D gene. The CDR3 sequence is 15 residues long. The germline CDR1 and CDR2 sequences are SGHAT and FQNNGV. Trimming took off 2 bases at V and 6 bases at J, with 16 bases between the two ends. CDR3 DNA sequence: TGTGCCAGCAGCTTATATGACGTGCTTGGGGCTGAAGCTTTCTTT. This encodes CASSLYDVLGAEAFF.

V gene TRBV6-4 combines with J gene TRBJ2-7; the match to TRBD2 covers 9 bases. J was trimmed by 3 bases and V by 2 bases; bases with no gene match: 26. Germline assignment: CDR1 MRHNA and CDR2 SNTAGT. The CDR3 contains 22 residues. The CDR3 region is CASSDPLSISPESGRLIYEQYF. In nucleotides, the CDR3 is TGTGCCAGCAGTGACCCCCTCTCGATCTCTCCGGAGAGCGGGAGGTTAATCTACGAGCAGTACTTC.

This clonotype has just a few counts. The chain carries TRBV7-8 and TRBJ2-7; the D gene is possibly TRBD1 (6 bases). The V end lost 2 bases, the J end lost 0 bases, and 11 bases lay between the germline ends. Germline CDR1 is SGHVS and CDR2 is FQNEAQ. The CDR3 consists of 15 residues. CDR3 sequence: CASSLQSGASYEQYF. CDR3 coding DNA: TGTGCCAGCAGCTTACAGTCAGGGGCCTCCTACGAGCAGTACTTC.

The chain carries TRBV12-3 or TRBV12-4 and TRBJ2-1, with D perhaps TRBD2 (5 bases). The V and J ends lost 2 bases and 6 bases respectively, with 32 bases between them. This CDR3 contains 21 residues. CDR3 nucleotides: TGTGCCAGCAGTTTAAAGAGGGTCGGACTTCAGTTACGTGTTCGGGGCAATGAGCAGTTCTTC. Translation gives CASSLKRVGLQLRVRGNEQFF.